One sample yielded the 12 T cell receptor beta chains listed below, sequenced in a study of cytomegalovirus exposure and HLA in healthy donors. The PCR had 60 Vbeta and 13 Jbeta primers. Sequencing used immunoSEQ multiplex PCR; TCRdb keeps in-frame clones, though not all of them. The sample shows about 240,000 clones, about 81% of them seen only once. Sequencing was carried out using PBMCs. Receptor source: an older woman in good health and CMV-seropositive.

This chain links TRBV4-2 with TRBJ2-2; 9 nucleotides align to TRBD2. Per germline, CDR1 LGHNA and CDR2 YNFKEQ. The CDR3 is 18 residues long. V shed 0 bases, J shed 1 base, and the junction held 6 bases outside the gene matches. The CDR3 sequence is CASSQDWGLAVNTGELFF. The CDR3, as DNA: TGTGCCAGCAGCCAAGATTGGGGACTAGCTGTGAACACCGGGGAGCTGTTTTTT.

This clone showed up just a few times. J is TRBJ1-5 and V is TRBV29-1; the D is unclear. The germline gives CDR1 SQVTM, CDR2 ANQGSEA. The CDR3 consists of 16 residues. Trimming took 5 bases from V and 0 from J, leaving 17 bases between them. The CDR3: CSVKEGNPYSNQPQHF. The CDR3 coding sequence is TGCAGCGTTAAGGAGGGCAATCCCTATAGCAATCAGCCCCAGCATTTT.

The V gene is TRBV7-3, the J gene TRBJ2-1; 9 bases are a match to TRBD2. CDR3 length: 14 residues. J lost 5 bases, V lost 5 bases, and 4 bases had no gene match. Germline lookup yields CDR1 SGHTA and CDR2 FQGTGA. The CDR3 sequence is CASSPSGRNNEQFF. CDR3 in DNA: TGTGCCAGCAGCCCCAGCGGGAGGAACAATGAGCAGTTCTTC.

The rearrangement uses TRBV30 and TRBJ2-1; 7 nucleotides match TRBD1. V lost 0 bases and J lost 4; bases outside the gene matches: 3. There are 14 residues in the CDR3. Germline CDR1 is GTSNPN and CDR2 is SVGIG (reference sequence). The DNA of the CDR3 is TGTGCCTGGAGTGTAGGGGGACAGTACAATGAGCAGTTCTTC. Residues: CAWSVGGQYNEQFF.

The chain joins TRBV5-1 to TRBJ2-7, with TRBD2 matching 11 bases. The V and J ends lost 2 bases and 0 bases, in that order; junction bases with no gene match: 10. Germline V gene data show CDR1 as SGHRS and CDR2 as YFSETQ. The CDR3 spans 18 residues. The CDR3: CASSLGTSGGPNSYEQYF. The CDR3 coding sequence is TGCGCCAGCAGCTTAGGGACTAGCGGCGGCCCCAACTCCTACGAGCAGTACTTC.

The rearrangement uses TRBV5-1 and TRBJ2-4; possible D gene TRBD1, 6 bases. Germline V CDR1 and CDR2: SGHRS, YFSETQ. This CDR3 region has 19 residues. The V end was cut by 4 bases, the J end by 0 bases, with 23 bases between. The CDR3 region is CASSEGQIYTGLAKNIQYF. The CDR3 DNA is TGCGCCAGCAGCGAGGGACAAATATACACAGGGTTAGCCAAAAACATTCAGTACTTC.

DNA of the CDR3: TGTGCCAGCAGTGCCGCCGGGGTGAACACTGAAGCTTTCTTT. Translation gives CASSAAGVNTEAFF. The rearrangement joins TRBV6-1 to TRBJ1-1; D ambiguous. The germline V gene encodes CDR1 MNHNS and CDR2 SASEGT. Trimming left V 4 bases short and J 0 bases short, with 9 bases between. CDR3 size: 14 residues.

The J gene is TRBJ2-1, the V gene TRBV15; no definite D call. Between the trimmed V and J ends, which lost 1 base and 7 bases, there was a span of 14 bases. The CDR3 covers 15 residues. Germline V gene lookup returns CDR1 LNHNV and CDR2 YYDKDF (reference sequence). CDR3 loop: CATSRGRGKWNEQFF. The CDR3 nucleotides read TGTGCCACCAGCAGAGGGCGCGGAAAATGGAATGAGCAGTTCTTC. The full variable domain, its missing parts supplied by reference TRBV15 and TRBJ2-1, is DAMVIQNPRYQVTQFGKPVTLSCSQTLNHNVMYWYQQKSSQAPKLLFHYYDKDFNNEADTPDNFQSRRPNTSFCFLDIRSPGLGDTAMYLCATSRGRGKWNEQFFGPGTRLTVL.

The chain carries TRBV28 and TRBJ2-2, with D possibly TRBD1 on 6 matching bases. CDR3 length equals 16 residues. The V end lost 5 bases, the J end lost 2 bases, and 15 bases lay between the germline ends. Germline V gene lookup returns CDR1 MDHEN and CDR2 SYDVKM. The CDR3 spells CASSQQGYLNTGELFF. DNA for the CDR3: TGTGCCAGCAGTCAACAGGGTTATCTTAACACCGGGGAGCTGTTTTTT.

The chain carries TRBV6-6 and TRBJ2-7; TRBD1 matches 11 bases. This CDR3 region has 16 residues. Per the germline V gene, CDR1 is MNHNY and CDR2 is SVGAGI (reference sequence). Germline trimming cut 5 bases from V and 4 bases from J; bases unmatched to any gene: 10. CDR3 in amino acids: CASSALTGTGGYEQYF. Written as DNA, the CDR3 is TGTGCCAGCAGTGCCCTTACCGGGACAGGGGGTTACGAGCAGTACTTC.

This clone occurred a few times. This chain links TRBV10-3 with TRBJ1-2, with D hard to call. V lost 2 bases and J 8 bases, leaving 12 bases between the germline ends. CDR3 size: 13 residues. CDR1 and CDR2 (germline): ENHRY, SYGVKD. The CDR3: CAISEGQPAGYTF. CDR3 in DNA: TGTGCCATCAGTGAGGGGCAGCCTGCCGGCTACACCTTC.

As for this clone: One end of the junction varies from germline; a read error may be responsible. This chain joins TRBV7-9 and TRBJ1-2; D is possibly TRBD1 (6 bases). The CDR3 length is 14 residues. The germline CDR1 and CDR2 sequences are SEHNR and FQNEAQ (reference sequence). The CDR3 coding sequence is TGTTCCAGCAGCTTAGAACAGGGTGCCTATGGCTACACCTTC. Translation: CSSSLEQGAYGYTF. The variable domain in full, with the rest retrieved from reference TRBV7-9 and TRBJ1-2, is DTGVSQNPRHKITKRGQNVTFRCDPISEHNRLYWYRQTLGQGPEFLTYFQNEAQLEKSRLLSDRFSAERPKGSFSTLEIQRTEQGDSAMYLCSSSLEQGAYGYTFGSGTRLTVV.